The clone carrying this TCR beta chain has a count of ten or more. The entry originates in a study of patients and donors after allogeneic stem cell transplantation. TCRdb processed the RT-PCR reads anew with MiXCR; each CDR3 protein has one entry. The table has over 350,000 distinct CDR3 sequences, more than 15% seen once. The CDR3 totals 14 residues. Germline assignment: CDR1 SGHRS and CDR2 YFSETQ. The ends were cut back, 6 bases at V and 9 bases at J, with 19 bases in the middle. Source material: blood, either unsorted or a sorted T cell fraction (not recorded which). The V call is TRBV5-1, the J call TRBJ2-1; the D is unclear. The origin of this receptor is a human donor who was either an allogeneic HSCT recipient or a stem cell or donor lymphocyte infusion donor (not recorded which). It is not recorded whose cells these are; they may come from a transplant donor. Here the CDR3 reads CASKGPLTFGEQFF. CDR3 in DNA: TGCGCCAGCAAGGGCCCCCTGACCTTTGGTGAGCAGTTCTTC.